What follows is one T cell receptor (beta chain) and its context. Its antigen specificity is not known. Base qualities are not provided; no much larger clone lies one nucleotide away. The data were obtained in a study of blood T cell repertoires in COVID-19 (dated by TCRdb to 2019 to 2021). About the full investigation: Samples covering the acute and convalescent phases of COVID-19 were provided by collaborators in the United States, Italy and Spain. HLA class I and class II types, where available, came from metadata supplied by the sample provider rather than from assay-based typing. The repertoires were released in a freely available public database intended as a resource for research on the immune response to SARS-CoV-2. Nearly every sample came with metadata listing a de-identified subject ID, COVID-19 status, age in years and sex. Samples came from the ongoing ImmuneRACE study (first 160 participants) plus 1,254 subjects from 6 global collaborators. The material from the prospective study consisted of cDNA or gDNA derived from T cells, B-cell-depleted T cells, or PBMCs. Deeply sampled blood TCRbeta repertoires from subjects exposed to, actively infected with, or recovered from COVID-19 were included in the dataset.

The full study reports these points: The quantity of clinical and demographic metadata differed by source and by participant and was supplied without curation.

TCRbeta CDR3 regions were amplified from genomic DNA using the immunoSEQ Assay, a bias-controlled multiplex PCR. As for the original processing: The number of nucleated cells in each sample was estimated by amplification of reference gene primers within the assay. To quantify the absolute abundance of each unique TCRbeta CDR3 rearrangement, sequence reads were collapsed and filtered. Productive Simpson clonality was computed per sample as the square root of Simpson's diversity index over productive rearrangements. The source is immuneACCESS, and TCRdb retained only in-frame sequences with V and J called. Part of the clones is not carried over; for the studies checked, unresolved V genes explain less than half of this, and the remainder is unexplained. That table supplies the V and J calls and clone size; D and trimming were determined from the DNA. Here the sample has about 170,000 clones; around nine tenths occur a single time. The top ten clonotypes cover less than 3.5% of the sample.

Counted from cysteine to phenylalanine, this CDR3 has 12 amino acids. The CDR3 DNA has 36 bases and is translated from base 1. The germline V gene yields SQVTM for CDR1 and ANQGSEA for CDR2. The collaborating institutions used their own protocols to collect whole blood in K2EDTA tubes. For TCRbeta analysis, collaborators shipped samples in one of three forms: frozen whole blood, isolated PBMCs, or DNA extracted from either of those sample types. Sequenced material: peripheral blood. The sequence links TRBV29-1 to TRBJ2-7, and TRBD1 may be the D gene, going by 6 matching bases. The origin of this receptor is a man in his 70s with acute or convalescent COVID-19. Read as DNA, the sequence is TGCAGTGCTTCGCACAGGGCCACCGAGCAGTACTTC. Its coded protein is CSASHRATEQYF.